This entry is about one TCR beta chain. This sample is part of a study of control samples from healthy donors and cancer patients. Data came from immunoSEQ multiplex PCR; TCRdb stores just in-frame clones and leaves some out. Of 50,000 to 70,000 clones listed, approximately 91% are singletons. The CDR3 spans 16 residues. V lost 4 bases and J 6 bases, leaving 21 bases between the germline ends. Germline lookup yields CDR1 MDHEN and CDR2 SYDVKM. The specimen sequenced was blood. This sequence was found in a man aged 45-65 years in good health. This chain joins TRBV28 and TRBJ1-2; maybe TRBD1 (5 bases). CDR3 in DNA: TGTGCCAGCAGTTCCCTACTAAGACAGAAGAAAGATGGCTACACCTTC. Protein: CASSSLLRQKKDGYTF.